The 30 T cell receptor beta chains presented below share a single source sample, sequenced in a study of control samples from healthy donors and cancer patients. Profiled with immunoSEQ multiplex PCR; TCRdb holds only in-frame clones, not every one. The sample lists around 49,000 clones, roughly 89% occurring once. The sequenced sample was PBMCs. Receptors originate from a man aged 35 to 55 with colorectal cancer.

V gene TRBV5-4 combines with J gene TRBJ2-1; 11 bases are shared with TRBD2. Germline-derived CDR1 and CDR2 are SGHNT and YYREEE (reference sequence). CDR3 size: 17 residues. V shed 0 bases and J 7 bases; nucleotides not matched to a gene: 9. The CDR3 coding sequence is TGTGCCAGCAGCTTGGGGGGACTAGCGGTTAGGTATAATGAGCAGTTCTTC. It specifies CASSLGGLAVRYNEQFF.

V gene TRBV7-9 combines with J gene TRBJ1-5; D unclear. Germline V gene sequence: CDR1 SEHNR, CDR2 FQNEAQ (reference sequence). Trimming cost V 5 bases and J 4 bases, with 12 bases left between them. The CDR3 length is 14 residues. In nucleotides, the CDR3 is TGTGCCAGCAGCCTCCCGGGCCCTAATCAGCCCCAGCATTTT. It is translated as CASSLPGPNQPQHF.

This clone has just a few counts. The rearrangement links TRBV25-1 to TRBJ2-7; 15 bases are a match to TRBD2. V lost 8 bases, J lost 1 base, and 12 bases stayed unmatched. CDR3 length equals 18 residues. CDR1 is MGHDK, CDR2 SYGVNS, per germline. The CDR3 protein is CASAPGLAGGPRSYEQYF. DNA of the CDR3: TGTGCCAGCGCCCCGGGACTAGCGGGAGGCCCTAGATCCTACGAGCAGTACTTC.

J is TRBJ1-1 and V is TRBV25-1, with unresolved D. The CDR3 is 15 residues long. Germline CDR1 and CDR2: MGHDK and SYGVNS. With 2 bases removed from V and 11 bases from J, the gap between germline ends came to 21 bases. Here the CDR3 reads CASSEGGRPEVNAFF. The DNA for the CDR3 is TGTGCCAGCAGTGAAGGAGGGCGCCCGGAGGTAAACGCTTTCTTT. Variable domain in full (rest from reference TRBV25-1 and TRBJ1-1): EADIYQTPRYLVIGTGKKITLECSQTMGHDKMYWYQQDPGMELHLIHYSYGVNSTEKGDLSSESTVSRIRTEHFPLTLESARPSHTSQYLCASSEGGRPEVNAFFGQGTRLTVV.

V gene TRBV6-2 or TRBV6-3 combines with J gene TRBJ2-2; possible D gene TRBD2, 6 bases. Trimming shortened V by 6 bases and J by 1 base, and 12 bases separated the two germline ends. Germline-derived CDR1 and CDR2 are MNHEY and SVGEGT. CDR3 length: 15 amino acids. The CDR3 region is CASSPSRGNTGELFF. The DNA for the CDR3 is TGTGCCAGCAGCCCCTCGCGGGGGAACACCGGGGAGCTGTTTTTT.

The CDR3 reads CASRPVQGGETQYF. Here the CDR3 DNA reads TGTGCCAGCAGACCAGTTCAAGGCGGGGAGACCCAGTACTTC. This chain connects TRBV5-8 to TRBJ2-5, with D maybe TRBD2 (5 bases). The germline CDR1 and CDR2 sequences are SGHTS and YDEGEE. The CDR3 has 14 residues. With 5 bases removed from V and 5 bases from J, the gap between germline ends came to 16 bases. The full variable domain, with the rest looked up from reference TRBV5-8 and TRBJ2-5, is EAGVTQSPTHLIKTRGQQATLRCSPISGHTSVYWYQQALGLGLQFLLWYDEGEERNRGNFPPRFSGRQFPNYSSELNVNALELEDSALYLCASRPVQGGETQYFGPGTRLLVL.

The gene calls are TRBV7-2 and TRBJ2-7; D possibly corresponds to TRBD1 (6 bases). This CDR3 contains 14 residues. Looked up from germline, CDR1 is SGHTA and CDR2 is FQGNSA. Trimming pared 2 bases from V and 3 bases from J, leaving 11 bases between. CDR3 loop: CASSLNRVGYEQYF. CDR3 nucleotides: TGTGCCAGCAGCTTAAACAGGGTGGGCTACGAGCAGTACTTC.

The chain employs TRBV7-2 and TRBJ2-7; 11 nucleotides agree with TRBD2. Germline CDR1 and CDR2: SGHTA and FQGNSA. V dropped 3 bases and J dropped 4; count of bases not matched to a gene: 2. This CDR3 is built from 14 residues. CDR3 DNA sequence: TGTGCCAGCAGCTTCCTAGCGGGAGGATACGAGCAGTACTTC. This gives the protein CASSFLAGGYEQYF.

The count of this clone is one. This sequence joins TRBV4-1 and TRBJ1-3, with D perhaps TRBD1 (5 bases). Between the trimmed V and J ends, which lost 3 bases and 8 bases, there was a span of 14 bases. The CDR3 totals 14 residues. In germline, CDR1 is MGHRA, CDR2 YSYEKL. This chain's CDR3 is CASSHSTAWDTIYF. DNA for the CDR3: TGCGCCAGCAGCCATTCGACAGCCTGGGACACCATATATTTT.

V usage is TRBV5-6 and J usage is TRBJ2-1; perhaps TRBD2 as D (5 bases). The CDR3 spans 14 residues. Germline values: CDR1 SGHDT, CDR2 YYEEEE. Trimming took off 7 bases at V and 8 bases at J, with 19 bases between the two ends. CDR3 sequence (DNA): TGTGCCAGCGCGAGTGAGGGAGTAATCGATGAGCAGTTCTTC. Its protein product is CASASEGVIDEQFF.

The J gene is TRBJ1-6, the V gene TRBV6-1; D is unresolved. The CDR3 is 17 residues long. Trimming left V 2 bases short and J 7 bases short, with 18 bases between. Germline V gene lookup returns CDR1 MNHNS and CDR2 SASEGT. This CDR3 reads CASSEFRPGPKNSPLHF. CDR3 in DNA: TGTGCCAGCAGTGAATTTCGACCGGGCCCTAAGAATTCACCCCTCCACTTT.

This chain links TRBV30 with TRBJ2-3; D ambiguous. V dropped 0 bases and J dropped 4 bases, with 5 bases sitting between them. From germline, CDR1 is GTSNPN and CDR2 SVGIG (reference sequence). This CDR3 has 12 residues. The CDR3 sequence: CAWSVRPDTQYF. The CDR3 DNA reads TGTGCCTGGAGTGTAAGACCAGATACGCAGTATTTT.

J is TRBJ1-5 and V is TRBV6-6; D is perhaps TRBD1 (5 bases). CDR1 MNHNY and CDR2 SVGAGI come from the germline V gene (reference sequence). V was pared by 5 bases and J by 2 bases, with 16 bases between. This CDR3 is built from 16 residues. The CDR3 sequence is CASSPQGRSGNQPQHF. DNA of the CDR3: TGTGCCAGCAGTCCTCAGGGTCGATCTGGCAATCAGCCCCAGCATTTT.

In regard to this clone: An end of the junction does not agree with germline; a read error may underlie this. Additional DNA sequences in this sample encode the identical CDR3. The V gene is TRBV7-7, the J gene TRBJ2-5; 7 nucleotides line up with TRBD1. CDR3 length: 13 amino acids. Germline V gives CDR1 SSHAT, CDR2 FNYEAQ (reference sequence). CDR3 protein: CASSLGQQETQYF. The CDR3 nucleotides read TGTGCTAGCAGCTTGGGACAGCAAGAGACCCAGTACTTC.

This chain connects TRBV19 to TRBJ2-7, with D unresolved. The CDR3 runs to 11 residues. Germline V lookup: CDR1 LNHDA, CDR2 SQIVND (reference sequence). Trimming stripped 1 base from V and 6 bases from J, with 4 bases between. This CDR3 reads CASSIGREQYF. The CDR3 DNA sequence: TGTGCCAGTAGTATAGGGCGCGAGCAGTACTTC.

The chain combines TRBV27 with TRBJ2-5; 9 bases match TRBD2. V trimming: 3 bases; J trimming: 5 bases; junction bases outside the gene matches: 4. Germline CDR1 and CDR2: MNHEY and SMNVEV (reference sequence). CDR3 size: 14 residues. The CDR3 DNA is TGTGCCAGCAGTTTTCTAGCGGGATGGGAGACCCAGTACTTC. Protein sequence: CASSFLAGWETQYF.

The V gene is TRBV19, the J gene TRBJ2-1; perhaps TRBD1 as D (6 bases). V was clipped by 1 base and J by 1 base, with 11 bases between them. The CDR3 extends over 16 amino acids. Germline V lookup: CDR1 LNHDA, CDR2 SQIVND (reference sequence). As DNA, the CDR3 is TGTGCCAGTAGTATAGGGACAGAAACTTCCTACAATGAGCAGTTCTTC. The encoded protein is CASSIGTETSYNEQFF. Full variable domain (missing parts from reference TRBV19 and TRBJ2-1): DGGITQSPKYLFRKEGQNVTLSCEQNLNHDAMYWYRQDPGQGLRLIYYSQIVNDFQKGDIAEGYSVSREKKESFPLTVTSAQKNPTAFYLCASSIGTETSYNEQFFGPGTRLTVL.

The chain uses TRBV12-3 or TRBV12-4 and TRBJ2-5, with D uncertain. Trimming stripped 6 bases from V and 0 bases from J, with 8 bases between. This CDR3 is built from 13 residues. The CDR3 is CASRWADQETQYF. DNA of the CDR3: TGTGCCAGCAGGTGGGCAGACCAAGAGACCCAGTACTTC.

This rearrangement joins TRBV3-1 (or the pseudogene TRBV3-2) to TRBJ1-5, with D possibly TRBD1 on 5 matching bases. V was clipped by 1 base and J by 2 bases, with 9 bases between them. The germline V gene encodes CDR1 LGHDT and CDR2 YNNKEL (reference sequence). The CDR3 loop spans 15 amino acids. The CDR3 sequence is CASSQGAGRNQPQHF. CDR3 nucleotides: TGTGCCAGCAGCCAAGGGGCAGGGCGCAATCAGCCCCAGCATTTT.

The CDR3 nucleotides read TGTGCCAGCAGTTCCGACAGATCCAATCAGCCCCAGCATTTT. It translates to CASSSDRSNQPQHF. The chain is built from TRBV27 and TRBJ1-5, with D possibly being TRBD1 (5 bases). CDR3 size: 14 residues. Germline CDR1 is MNHEY and CDR2 is SMNVEV (reference sequence). The V end was cut by 4 bases, the J end by 3 bases, with 10 bases between.

V is TRBV6-5 and J is TRBJ2-3; D is perhaps TRBD2 (6 bases). Per germline, CDR1 MNHEY and CDR2 SVGAGI. CDR3 size: 13 residues. V dropped 8 bases and J dropped 7 bases, with 16 bases sitting between them. In DNA form, the CDR3 reads TGTGCCAGCGACCCTGCCGGGAGAAATACGCAGTATTTT. Amino acid sequence: CASDPAGRNTQYF.

The V call is TRBV4-3, the J call TRBJ2-5; D might be TRBD2 (6 bases). The CDR3 has 13 amino acids. The germline V and J ends were trimmed by 0 bases and 4 bases, with 6 bases remaining between them. CDR1 and CDR2 from the germline V gene are LGHNA and YSLEER. Written as DNA, the CDR3 is TGCGCCAGCAGCCAAGACGGGGGAGAGACCCAGTACTTC. It codes for CASSQDGGETQYF.

This rearrangement joins TRBV19 to TRBJ1-3; D gene uncertain. The CDR3 spans 12 residues. Trimming pared 5 bases from V and 4 bases from J, leaving 6 bases between. Germline V gives CDR1 LNHDA, CDR2 SQIVND (reference sequence). The CDR3 DNA reads as TGTGCCAGTAGTTTTTTCGGAAACACCATATATTTT. It encodes CASSFFGNTIYF.

The chain couples TRBV6-1 to TRBJ2-3; D might be TRBD1 (7 bases). The CDR3 sequence is 16 residues long. Germline V gives CDR1 MNHNS, CDR2 SASEGT. Trimming left V 6 bases short and J 0 bases short, with 16 bases between. CDR3: CASRERETGSTDTQYF. CDR3 DNA sequence: TGTGCCAGCAGGGAACGGGAGACAGGGAGCACAGATACGCAGTATTTT.

DNA for the CDR3: TGTGCCAGCAGTTTAGTAGGGACAGGGTGGGCTGGCTACACCTTC. It translates to CASSLVGTGWAGYTF. The chain joins TRBV27 to TRBJ1-2; 9 bases map to TRBD1. The CDR3 sequence is 15 residues long. Germline V lookup: CDR1 MNHEY, CDR2 SMNVEV (reference sequence). Trimming at V came to 2 bases and at J to 7 bases, leaving 8 bases not matched to a gene.

The CDR3 here is CASSYQGPNTEAFF. The DNA of the CDR3 is TGTGCCAGCAGTTACCAGGGCCCGAACACTGAAGCTTTCTTT. The V call is TRBV6-5, the J call TRBJ1-1, with a weak D call TRBD1 (5 bases). The CDR3 has 14 residues. CDR1 is MNHEY, CDR2 SVGAGI, per germline. The germline V and J ends were trimmed by 2 bases and 1 base, with 8 bases remaining between them.

This clone was picked up one time. The V call is TRBV6-5, the J call TRBJ1-6, with unresolved D. Germline V gene sequence: CDR1 MNHEY, CDR2 SVGAGI. The V end was cut by 2 bases, the J end by 6 bases, with 8 bases between. This CDR3 has 14 amino acids. CDR3 in DNA: TGTGCCAGCAGTTACGTTCAGACTAATTCACCCCTCCACTTT. This sequence encodes CASSYVQTNSPLHF.

V usage is TRBV10-3 and J usage is TRBJ1-6; D gene unclear. Deletions cut 10 bases from V and 6 bases from J, with 13 bases between. The CDR3 length is 13 residues. Germline V gives CDR1 ENHRY, CDR2 SYGVKD. CDR3 in amino acids: CASTDGFNSPLHF. The CDR3 bases are TGTGCCAGTACGGACGGGTTTAATTCACCCCTCCACTTT.

The genes are TRBV18 and TRBJ2-7; the D gene is possibly TRBD2 (6 bases). V lost 3 bases and J lost 7, with 22 bases in between. Germline V gene data show CDR1 as KGHSH and CDR2 as LQKENI. The length of the CDR3 is 16 residues. The CDR3 reads CASSPAIREPGGEQYF. CDR3 bases: TGTGCCAGCTCACCGGCAATAAGGGAGCCTGGGGGGGAGCAGTACTTC.

The V gene is TRBV19, the J gene TRBJ1-4; no firm D call. The CDR3 loop spans 13 amino acids. V lost 5 bases to trimming and J lost 9 bases, with 13 bases between them. Looked up from germline, CDR1 is LNHDA and CDR2 is SQIVND (reference sequence). The CDR3 reads CASSLLGMKKLFF. The CDR3 DNA reads TGTGCCAGTAGTCTTCTAGGTATGAAAAAACTGTTTTTT.